Included here is one T cell receptor (beta chain) sequence, with context. This clonotype was observed a few times. Its antigen is still unknown. No base quality values were provided; no much bigger clone lies one nucleotide off. Trimming removed 0 bases from V and 4 bases from J, leaving 9 bases between the germline ends. The CDR3 covers 15 residues, taking in both the cysteine and the phenylalanine. The kept DNA is CDR3 alone, 45 bases in frame from the first base. For CDR1 and CDR2, the germline V gene lists SGHDN and FVKESK. The method was RACE. Sequencing was performed on a NextSeq 500. During library preparation, unique molecular identifiers were attached to individual cDNA molecules so that TCRs could be counted quantitatively and reproducibly. From each blood RNA sample, both TCR alpha and TCR beta chains were sequenced. The study's own analysis went as follows. The median number of TCRs per sample was roughly 98,000, ranging from about 20,000 to 750,000. V, J and CDR3 annotation of the TCR reads was carried out using the Decombinator software suite. For the PS versus PT1 abundance plots, all samples were subsampled to the same number of TCRs (28,000). TCRs were defined as expanded if absent before sensitization and observed at least eight times at the 2-week time point. Through fastp at Q25 and MiXCR, TCRdb rebuilt clones from the public reads, retaining in-frame beta chains. Merged by CDR3 protein, the rows form single entries marked with the most common genes and DNA. TCRdb, not the authors, supplied the V and J calls. Here the sample has 90,000 to 120,000 distinct CDR3 sequences; more than 9.5% occur a single time. The ten largest clones capture approximately 4% of the sample.

This sample is part of a study of human T cells and chemical hapten exposure (dated by TCRdb to the early 2020s). As for the study more broadly: For sensitization, 2% DPC in acetone was applied to a 2 cm by 2 cm area of upper inner arm skin. Patch tests used Finn chambers with 0.01% DPC on the upper back, scored after 6 days by International Contact Dermatitis Research Group standards. Peripheral blood TCR repertoire changes were tracked in vivo in alopecia patients during primary and secondary sensitization to the hapten diphenylcyclopropenone (DPC). Patient blood was sampled pre-sensitization (week 0) and at 2, 6 and about 24 weeks after DPC sensitization. Patients additionally received weekly therapeutic DPC doses to the scalp throughout the roughly 24-week study period. Libraries were pooled for sequencing, and per-sample TCR yields varied mainly because of small differences in library volumes within the pool. Alopecia areata with under or over 50% scalp involvement, alopecia totalis and alopecia universalis were represented in the patient cohort, which was mostly female. For TCR sequencing, blood came from 25 to 30 alopecia patients at anywhere from one to four time points (pre-sensitization, 2, 6 and 24 weeks).

This specimen's time point label, per the study, means: patch test 1, 2 weeks after DPC sensitization. What this sample's treatment or condition label stands for: therapeutic diphenylcyclopropenone sensitization with weekly scalp DPC. At each patch-test visit, blood was drawn before the patch test was applied. Eligible patients were aged 18 to 70, diagnosed with alopecia, deemed suitable for DPC therapy, and excluded if pregnant. Total RNA was extracted from unfractionated whole blood collected in Tempus Blood RNA tubes. What the authors observed across the whole study: The number of TCRs above 1 in 1000 frequency did not change with DPC sensitization; there was no evidence of global repertoire structure alterations. Patch test score correlated positively with the number of PT1 expanded TCRs, reaching significance at thresholds 8, 16 and 32 but not at 4. Because all patients had alopecia, a presumed autoimmune disease, the immune response of the patients might differ from that of healthy individuals. Repeated subsampling changed both the strength of the expansion versus patch-test correlation and the threshold at which that correlation became significant. Expanded TCRs formed significantly more large CDR3 similarity clusters than pre-sensitization or healthy control sets, consistent with antigen-driven responses.

The specimen was whole blood, collected in connection with sensitization to the hapten diphenylcyclopropenone (DPC). The sequence was obtained from a woman in her thirties or forties with alopecia areata. Some clones in this sample may be carry-over from other donors' samples. The sequence links TRBV14 to TRBJ2-2; no confident D gene assignment can be made. The CDR3 sequence is CASSQDLWSTGELFF. The DNA sequence is as follows: TGTGCCAGCAGCCAAGATCTGTGGAGCACCGGGGAGCTGTTTTTT.